The rows below give T cell receptor beta chains drawn from one sample of a study of cytomegalovirus exposure and HLA in healthy donors. Method: immunoSEQ multiplex PCR; TCRdb's copy keeps in-frame clones and lacks some. The data contain some 200,000 clones, 75% to 80% of them seen just once; the ten biggest clones take up 1.5% to 2%. Sample: PBMCs. These receptors originate from a man in his late teens or twenties in good health and CMV-seronegative. Both conserved end residues are part of each CDR3. A D gene is named only where the DNA matches it firmly. Clone sizes are given selectively: once, few, many, or a class where the clone is expanded.

length,V,size,D,J,CDR3,DNA
13,TRBV7-6,.,TRBD1,TRBJ2-1,CASRGQGAYEQFF,TGTGCCAGCAGGGGACAGGGGGCCTATGAGCAGTTCTTC
14,TRBV14,.,TRBD1,TRBJ2-7,CASSPGQGNYEQYF,TGTGCCAGCAGCCCAGGACAGGGGAACTACGAGCAGTACTTC
11,TRBV27,many,.,TRBJ1-4,CASRPGLKLFF,TGTGCCAGCAGGCCGGGACTAAAACTGTTTTTT
16,TRBV7-9,.,TRBD1,TRBJ1-2,CASSQTGQGGGNGYTF,TGTGCCAGCAGCCAAACGGGACAGGGAGGGGGGAATGGCTACACCTTC
14,TRBV19,.,TRBD1,TRBJ1-2,CASSPGTGFRGYTF,TGTGCCAGTAGCCCCGGGACAGGCTTTCGTGGCTACACCTTC
17,TRBV5-1,.,TRBD2,TRBJ2-3,CASSFGLAGGSTDTQYF,TGCGCCAGCAGCTTCGGACTAGCGGGAGGTAGCACAGATACGCAGTATTTT
16,TRBV19,few,TRBD1,TRBJ2-4,CASSIDGTGSLNIQYF,TGTGCCAGTAGTATAGATGGGACAGGGAGCCTAAACATTCAGTACTTC
17,TRBV11-2,.,TRBD1,TRBJ2-6,CASSWGTGSSGANVLTF,TGTGCCAGCAGCTGGGGGACAGGGAGCTCTGGGGCCAACGTCCTGACTTTC
13,TRBV30,.,.,TRBJ1-1,CAWVDSMNTEAFF,TGTGCCTGGGTGGACAGTATGAACACTGAAGCTTTCTTT
14,TRBV5-1,.,.,TRBJ2-2,CASSKSDAGGELFF,TGCGCCAGCAGCAAATCGGACGCGGGCGGGGAGCTGTTTTTT
19,TRBV14,few,.,TRBJ2-6,CASSQERGKGVSGANVLTF,TGTGCCAGCAGCCAAGAACGGGGTAAAGGAGTTTCTGGGGCCAACGTCCTGACTTTC
16,TRBV6-1,.,TRBD1,TRBJ1-5,CASSASQQGANQPQHF,TGTGCCAGCAGTGCCTCCCAACAGGGGGCGAACCAGCCCCAGCATTTT
13,TRBV7-2,.,.,TRBJ1-2,CASSAGRNYGYTF,TGTGCCAGCAGCGCGGGACGGAACTATGGCTACACCTTC
16,TRBV5-1,.,.,TRBJ1-1,CASSLVGRGMNTEAFF,TGCGCCAGCAGCTTGGTTGGCAGGGGTATGAACACTGAAGCTTTCTTT
13,TRBV7-2,.,.,TRBJ2-5,CASSFNYQETQYF,TGTGCCAGCAGCTTTAATTACCAAGAGACCCAGTACTTC
15,TRBV19,once,.,TRBJ1-2,CASSIIVGTSYGYTF,TGTGCCAGTAGTATAATAGTCGGGACAAGCTATGGCTACACCTTC